Below are 15 T cell receptor beta chains sequenced from a single sample in a study of T cell repertoires in cytomegalovirus infection. TCRdb used MiXCR to reprocess the reads, holding one entry per CDR3 protein. Of about a million distinct CDR3 sequences listed, roughly a third are singletons. Antigen specificity for these receptors is unknown. This material consisted of cultured CD8+ T cells from PBMCs, taken from culture after CMV antigen stimulation. Source of these receptors: a human donor in good health (CMV status not recorded). Some clones in this sample may be carry-over from other donors' samples.

This sequence joins TRBV7-9 and TRBJ1-1, with D unclear. Germline V gene lookup returns CDR1 SEHNR and CDR2 FQNEAQ (reference sequence). V lost 3 bases, J lost 7 bases, and 6 bases lay in between. This CDR3 spans 11 amino acids. This CDR3 is CASSFPVEAFF. The CDR3 DNA follows: TGTGCCAGCAGCTTCCCGGTTGAAGCTTTCTTT.

The chain is built from TRBV29-1 and TRBJ1-3; D perhaps matches TRBD1 (5 bases). Germline V gene sequence: CDR1 SQVTM, CDR2 ANQGSEA. V lost 5 bases to trimming and J lost 0 bases, with 8 bases between them. The CDR3 runs to 13 residues. CDR3 loop: CSVTGHSGNTIYF. The CDR3 bases are TGCAGCGTTACAGGCCACTCTGGAAACACCATATATTTT.

This clonotype was detected only once. Being one base from a much bigger clone, this may be a read error. V and J are TRBV2 and TRBJ1-2; D is uncertain. Per germline, CDR1 SNHLY and CDR2 FYNNEI. The CDR3 runs to 16 residues. Trimming cost V 5 bases and J 0 bases, with 16 bases left between them. CDR3 loop: CASSKLGGTPNYGYTF. Here the CDR3 DNA reads TGTGCCAGCAGTAAACTGGGTGGTACGCCTAACTATGGCTACACCTTC.

The chain has TRBV25-1 and TRBJ2-1; no clear D gene. The CDR3 runs to 12 residues. V lost 2 bases and J lost 8, with 7 bases in between. From germline, CDR1 is MGHDK and CDR2 SYGVNS. CDR3 coding DNA: TGTGCCAGCAGTGAAAGAGGCGATGAGCAGTTCTTC. This encodes CASSERGDEQFF.

This clonotype has just a few counts. This rearrangement joins TRBV2 to TRBJ2-3; D is perhaps TRBD2 (6 bases). Looked up from germline, CDR1 is SNHLY and CDR2 is FYNNEI. This CDR3 is 12 amino acids long. V was cut by 7 bases and J by 4 bases, with 9 bases left in between. Here the CDR3 reads CASKEGPDTQYF. The CDR3 DNA reads as TGTGCCAGCAAGGAGGGTCCAGATACGCAGTATTTT.

The V gene is TRBV4-1, the J gene TRBJ2-7, with 8 bases that match TRBD2. The CDR3 contains 13 residues. V was pared by 0 bases and J by 7 bases, with 2 bases of the junction left unmatched. CDR1 MGHRA and CDR2 YSYEKL come from the germline V gene. The CDR3 spells CASSQDPGGEQYF. Here the CDR3 DNA reads TGCGCCAGCAGCCAAGATCCGGGGGGGGAGCAGTACTTC.

The chain has TRBV12-3 or TRBV12-4 and TRBJ1-2; the D is unclear. This CDR3 has 13 residues. V was clipped by 6 bases and J by 2 bases, with 10 bases between them. The CDR3 is CASRPDGNYGYTF. Written as DNA, the CDR3 is TGTGCCAGCAGACCGGACGGAAACTATGGCTACACCTTC.

The V call is TRBV5-5, the J call TRBJ1-1; 10 bases fit TRBD1. V shed 9 bases and J 4 bases; nucleotides not matched to a gene: 9. The CDR3 sequence is 14 residues long. CDR1 is SGHKS, CDR2 YYEKEE, per germline (reference sequence). The DNA for the CDR3 is TGTGCCACCTCCCCGAGGACAGGGGGCACTGAAGCTTTCTTT. This gives the protein CATSPRTGGTEAFF.

The CDR3 DNA reads TGTGCCAGCAGCCAAGGGACTGCCGTCTCCTACAATGAGCAGTTCTTC. It codes for CASSQGTAVSYNEQFF. J is TRBJ2-1 and V is TRBV4-2, with D perhaps matching TRBD2 (5 bases). Trimming removed 1 base at V and 0 bases at J, with 10 bases between. The germline gives CDR1 LGHNA, CDR2 YNFKEQ. The CDR3 runs to 16 residues.

This clonotype was found a few times. This chain connects TRBV6-6 to TRBJ2-2; perhaps TRBD1 as D (6 bases). V gave up 0 bases and J gave up 4 bases, with 15 bases separating them. The germline V gene has CDR1 MNHNY and CDR2 SVGAGI (reference sequence). The CDR3 runs 17 residues. The CDR3 loop reads CASSYSWRQEFTGELFF. The CDR3 nucleotides are TGTGCCAGCAGTTACTCTTGGAGACAGGAGTTCACCGGGGAGCTGTTTTTT.

Many counts were recorded for this clonotype. One junction end disagrees with the germline gene, perhaps due to a read error. This chain uses TRBV5-1 with TRBJ1-1; maybe TRBD1 (5 bases). Germline V gene lookup returns CDR1 SGHRS and CDR2 YFSETQ. The CDR3 runs to 13 residues. CDR3 sequence (DNA): TGTGCCAGCAGTTCCGGACAGAACACTGAAGCTTTCTTT. This codes for CASSSGQNTEAFF. The full variable domain, completed using reference TRBV5-1 and TRBJ1-1, is KAGVTQTPRYLIKTRGQQVTLSCSPISGHRSVSWYQQTPGQGLQFLFEYFSETQRNKGNFPGRFSGRQFSNSRSEMNVSTLELGDSALYLCASSSGQNTEAFFGQGTRLTVV.

A few counts support this clonotype. The chain uses TRBV7-9 and TRBJ2-1; TRBD2 aligns across 12 bases. Germline CDR1 is SEHNR and CDR2 is FQNEAQ (reference sequence). This CDR3 region has 18 residues. Trimming removed 5 bases from V and 3 bases from J; junction bases left unmatched: 11. CDR3 amino acids: CASSESFGLAGNYNEQFF. For the CDR3, the DNA is TGTGCCAGCAGCGAATCATTCGGACTAGCGGGGAACTACAATGAGCAGTTCTTC.

This clonotype was seen ten or more times. For the CDR3, the DNA is TGTGCCAGCAGTCCGAGGACTAGCGGGGACACAGATACGCAGTATTTT. This sequence encodes CASSPRTSGDTDTQYF. The chain uses TRBV12-3 or TRBV12-4 and TRBJ2-3; 12 bases map to TRBD2. The trim removed 5 bases at V and 2 bases at J, leaving 5 bases unmatched. This CDR3 is 16 amino acids long.

V and J are TRBV20-1 and TRBJ1-5; TRBD1 aligns across 9 bases. The germline V gene encodes CDR1 DFQATT and CDR2 SNEGSKA (reference sequence). CDR3 length: 14 amino acids. The J segment lost 2 bases and the V segment lost 2 bases, leaving 1 base of the junction unmatched. DNA for the CDR3: TGCAGTGCTAGACGGGACAGGGGCAATCAGCCCCAGCATTTT. This codes for CSARRDRGNQPQHF.

The V call is TRBV27, the J call TRBJ2-5; 8 bases agree with TRBD2. V gave up 6 bases and J gave up 2 bases; unmatched junction bases: 11. The CDR3 is 16 amino acids. Germline V gene lookup returns CDR1 MNHEY and CDR2 SMNVEV (reference sequence). CDR3 DNA: TGTGCCAGCAGCCTTTTTGGGCTAGCGGGTCAAGAGACCCAGTACTTC. This sequence encodes CASSLFGLAGQETQYF.